This entry concerns a single T cell receptor (beta chain). Germline CDR1 LGHDT, CDR2 YNNKEL (reference sequence). V was trimmed by 4 bases and J by 3 bases, leaving 16 bases between them. The length of the CDR3 is 15 residues. The data stem from a study of blood T cell repertoires in COVID-19. As for the study in general: Samples came from the United States, Italy and Spain, spanning acute and convalescent COVID-19. T cells, B-cell-depleted T cells, or PBMCs supplied cDNA or gDNA.

TCRdb's copy holds only in-frame clones and misses some; the assay was immunoSEQ multiplex PCR. In the table there are 200,000 to 300,000 clones, about 80% of which are singletons. This TCR was sampled from a woman of 80 years or more with acute or convalescent COVID-19. The sequenced material came from peripheral blood. V usage is TRBV3-1 (or the pseudogene TRBV3-2) and J usage is TRBJ2-7, with D possibly matching TRBD1 (6 bases). DNA for the CDR3: TGTGCCAGCAGCCCCCGAGGGGGTCTAAACTACGAGCAGTACTTC. Translated: CASSPRGGLNYEQYF.